This TCR beta chain derives from a study of PD-L1 blockade in urothelial cancer. Study background: Twenty-five of the 29 patients were men with bladder-origin urothelial cancer. Blood analysis was done at 3 weeks (second dose) and 6 weeks after treatment began.

This CDR3 is 14 amino acids long. V was cut by 6 bases and J by 1 base, with 13 bases left in between. Germline V gene lookup returns CDR1 MDHEN and CDR2 SYDVKM. Every PCR received spiked-in synthetic TCR analog templates. Sequencing used immunoSEQ multiplex PCR; TCRdb keeps in-frame clones, though not all of them. Among roughly 100,000 clones, over 75% were seen once, and the ten largest hold 2% to 3%. The chain combines TRBV28 with TRBJ2-7; TRBD1 is a possible D gene (5 bases). The receptor's source is a man aged 50 or older with urothelial cancer. The sequenced sample was PBMCs, obtained around atezolizumab (anti-PD-L1) treatment. CDR3 sequence reads: CASSTLQGSYEQYF. The CDR3 DNA reads as TGTGCCAGCAGCACCCTTCAGGGATCCTACGAGCAGTACTTC.